The clone carrying this T cell receptor beta chain appeared once. This entry is derived from a study of blood T cell repertoires in COVID-19. Only in-frame clones appear in the TCRdb table, and some are missing; sequencing was by immunoSEQ multiplex PCR. There are some 320,000 clones in the sample; roughly 86% occur only once, and less than 6% lies in the top ten. Sequencing was performed on PBMCs or T cells enriched from blood (not recorded which). The sequence was obtained from a woman aged 25-40 years who had recovered from COVID-19.

The CDR3 sequence is CASSPPGVGSYNEQFF. The CDR3 DNA reads TGTGCCAGCAGCCCCCCTGGAGTCGGGTCCTACAATGAGCAGTTCTTC. This chain connects TRBV11-2 to TRBJ2-1, with unresolved D. The CDR3 is 16 amino acids. Trimming removed 5 bases at V and 1 base at J, with 15 bases between. CDR1 SGHAT and CDR2 FQNNGV come from the germline V gene.